The clone carrying this TCR beta chain has a single count. Assay: immunoSEQ multiplex PCR; the TCRdb copy retains only in-frame clones and omits some. The top ten hold approximately 20% of the sample, which has some 120,000 clones, 70% to 90% seen once. The sample is drawn from a study of blood T cell repertoires in COVID-19. About the research overall: T cells, B-cell-depleted T cells, or PBMCs provided the cDNA or gDNA that served as material.

The junction had 7 bases not matched to a gene; V was cut back by 2 bases and J by 4 bases. CDR1 is LGHDT and CDR2 is YNNKEL in the germline V gene (reference sequence). This CDR3 contains 17 residues. Sequencing input: peripheral blood. The chain has TRBV3-1 (or the pseudogene TRBV3-2) and TRBJ2-1, with 11 bases identical to TRBD1. This sequence was found in a woman between 50 and 59 years old who had recovered from COVID-19. The CDR3 spells CASSQMGQGGWYNEQFF. In DNA form, the CDR3 reads TGTGCCAGCAGCCAAATGGGACAGGGGGGCTGGTACAATGAGCAGTTCTTC.